The clone carrying this T cell receptor (beta chain) was found a few times. V shed 7 bases, J shed 4 bases, and the junction held 7 bases outside the gene matches. The CDR3 extends over 14 amino acids. The sample belongs to a study of blood T cells in healthy people across ages. Primers used in a second PCR of about 7 to 12 cycles were a sample-barcoded 5' primer and a J-beta primer mix. TCRdb itself ran the 5' RACE reads through MiXCR, one entry per CDR3 protein. This table holds around 1,500,000 distinct CDR3 sequences, 42% found once. Researchers report isolating at least 7 million PBMCs per sample.

The chain recombines TRBV12-3 or TRBV12-4 with TRBJ2-5, with 9 bases identical to TRBD1. The receptor was derived from a woman aged 18-35 years in good health. The specimen sequenced was blood. The CDR3 reads CASTKQGASETQYF. In DNA form, the CDR3 reads TGTGCCAGCACTAAACAGGGGGCTTCAGAGACCCAGTACTTC.